This T cell receptor (beta chain) was sequenced during a study of CD8+CD57+ T cells in acquired aplastic anemia. The template for TCR beta VDJ and CDR3 sequence profiling was genomic DNA. Using its own MiXCR run on the reads, TCRdb lists one record per CDR3 protein. The sample holds around 200,000 distinct CDR3 sequences; roughly two thirds are singletons and the top ten take around three fifths. The patients chosen for sequencing had shown expansion of CD8+CD57+ cells (detected by flow cytometry). Trimming removed 3 bases at V and 11 bases at J, with 19 bases between. The germline gives CDR1 SGHDT, CDR2 YYEEEE. CDR3 length equals 14 residues. This clonotype appeared a few times.

This sequence was found in a human donor with aplastic anemia. The chain recombines TRBV5-6 with TRBJ2-3; tentatively, D is TRBD2 (6 bases). Sequenced: sorted CD4+, CD8+, or CD8+CD57+ T cells (not recorded which) from PBMCs. The CDR3 region has the DNA TGTGCCAGCAGCTGGGGGGAGTCTAGGCATGAGCAGTATTTT. Protein product: CASSWGESRHEQYF.